This is a list of T cell receptor beta chains from one sample in a study of T cell responses to AZD1222 COVID-19 vaccine. Sequenced by immunoSEQ multiplex PCR; TCRdb stores in-frame clones only, minus some. The profile covers about 140,000 clones, with 89% appearing a single time and around 4.7% taken by the ten largest. This material consisted of peripheral blood, taken on day 0 of AZD1222 vaccination. The receptors were sampled from an adult in good health. The CDR3 runs from the conserved cysteine through the conserved F or W. A D gene is named only where the DNA matches it firmly. Rows give clone size only sometimes, using once, few, many, or a class for an expanded clone.

clone size	D gene	J gene	V gene	CDR3 DNA	CDR3 protein
-	-	TRBJ1-4	TRBV12-3/TRBV12-4	TGTGCCAGCAGCCTTGCTTCTAATGAAAAACTGTTTTTT	CASSLASNEKLFF
-	-	TRBJ1-1	TRBV21-1	TGTGCCAGCCTCGACGGTTCGACAGAGATGAACACTGAAGCTTTCTTT	CASLDGSTEMNTEAFF
once	-	TRBJ1-4	TRBV28	TGTGCCAGCAGTAACCCCTCAAGGGTCGGGGAAAAACTGTTTTTT	CASSNPSRVGEKLFF
-	-	TRBJ2-2	TRBV27	TGTGCCAGCAGTTTAAGTACCGGGGGTCTTCAACAATTT	CASSLSTGGLQQF
-	TRBD1	TRBJ2-1	TRBV30	TGTGCCTGGGCGGGACAGGGTATCAATGAGCAGTTCTTC	CAWAGQGINEQFF
-	TRBD2	TRBJ2-3	TRBV10-1	TGCGCCAGCAGTGGGCTGACTAGCGGGAGTACAGATACGCAGTATTTT	CASSGLTSGSTDTQYF
few	TRBD1	TRBJ2-2	TRBV29-1	TGCAGCGTCCGGACAGGGAACACCGGGGAGCTGTTTTTT	CSVRTGNTGELFF
-	TRBD2	TRBJ2-1	TRBV10-2	TGCGCCAGCAGTGAGTCGATCTATCGCGATCGGGGGGTAAAGTTCTTC	CASSESIYRDRGVKFF
-	-	TRBJ1-2	TRBV19	TGTGCCAGTAGTATAACGTGGGGGGCAAGCTATGGCTACACCTTC	CASSITWGASYGYTF
-	-	TRBJ2-7	TRBV7-6	TGTGCCAGCAGCCCGGGGGCAGACATGAGCTCCTACGAGCAGTACTTC	CASSPGADMSSYEQYF
-	TRBD1	TRBJ1-6	TRBV5-6	TGTGCCAGCAGCTTGGCTACGGGACAGGGTAGTTCACCCCTCCACTTT	CASSLATGQGSSPLHF
-	-	TRBJ1-1	TRBV27	TGTGCCAGCAGTGCCCGGACCCGTGAAGCTTTCTTT	CASSARTREAFF
-	-	TRBJ2-1	TRBV11-2	TGTGCCAGCAGCCAGACTAGTTATGAGCAGTTCTTC	CASSQTSYEQFF
-	-	TRBJ1-2	TRBV19	TGTGCCAGTAGAGAGGGTCTGGGAAGAGGGAACTATGGCTACACCTTC	CASREGLGRGNYGYTF
-	-	TRBJ1-4	TRBV18	TGTGCCAGCTCACCAGGACAAGGGGTTACGGAAAAACTGTTTTTT	CASSPGQGVTEKLFF
-	-	TRBJ1-4	TRBV7-9	TGTGCCAGCAGCTTAGCTGGGGGGAGAGGTGAAAAACTGTTTTTT	CASSLAGGRGEKLFF
-	TRBD2	TRBJ2-5	TRBV5-1	TGCGCCAGCAGCTTTTCCTTCTCTGGACTAGGAGGTGGGGAGACCCAGTACTTC	CASSFSFSGLGGGETQYF
-	-	TRBJ2-1	TRBV7-9	TGTGCCAGCAGCACCTACAGAGGACGCCACAATGAGCAGTTCTTC	CASSTYRGRHNEQFF
few	TRBD2	TRBJ2-7	TRBV7-2	TGTGCCAGCAGCTTTACTACTAGCGGGAGTGGCGAGCAGTACTTC	CASSFTTSGSGEQYF
-	TRBD1	TRBJ1-2	TRBV11-2	TGTGCCAGCAGCTTATCAACCGGGACAGGGTTTGGCTACACCTTC	CASSLSTGTGFGYTF
-	-	TRBJ2-7	TRBV7-2	TGTGCCAGCAGCCTCGACAGTTTCGAGCAGTACTTC	CASSLDSFEQYF
-	-	TRBJ2-1	TRBV6-6	TGTGCCAGCAGTTACTCGGATGATAATGAGCAGTTCTTC	CASSYSDDNEQFF
-	-	TRBJ1-2	TRBV6-1	TGTGCCAGCAGTGAGACCCTCTATGGCTACACCTTC	CASSETLYGYTF
-	TRBD1	TRBJ2-1	TRBV4-2	TGTGCCAGCAGCCAAGAGAGGGGACAGACCTACAATGAGCAGTTCTTC	CASSQERGQTYNEQFF
-	TRBD1	TRBJ1-5	TRBV2	TGTGCCAGCAGTGGAGAGGGACAGACATTTAGCAATCAGCCCCAGCATTTT	CASSGEGQTFSNQPQHF
-	TRBD2	TRBJ2-4	TRBV23-1	TGCGCCAGCAGGAGCGGGAGTGCCAAAAACATTCAGTACTTC	CASRSGSAKNIQYF
-	-	TRBJ1-1	TRBV4-1	TGCGCCAGCAGCCAAGTTCATTCAGGGCGTATAACTGAAGCTTTCTTT	CASSQVHSGRITEAFF
-	-	TRBJ2-5	TRBV7-2	TGTGCCAGCAGCTCCAAGTATCCCGGGACACTGGAAGGAGAGACCCAGTACTTC	CASSSKYPGTLEGETQYF
-	-	TRBJ1-1	TRBV19	TGTGCCAGTAGTAAAGGGCCACCGGCCGGGAACACTGAAGCTTTCTTT	CASSKGPPAGNTEAFF
-	-	TRBJ1-5	TRBV16	TGTGCCAGCAGCCAAATCCAGAGCAATCAGCCCCAGCATTTT	CASSQIQSNQPQHF
-	-	TRBJ1-1	TRBV27	TGTGCCAGCAGTTTACAGGTAAACACTGAAGCTTTCTTT	CASSLQVNTEAFF
once	-	TRBJ2-5	TRBV30	TGTGCCTGGAGTGTAGCGGCAGGAAAAGAGACCCAGTACTTC	CAWSVAAGKETQYF
-	TRBD1	TRBJ2-7	TRBV6-5	TGTGCCAGCTCTCCCCGGGCCCCGGGACAGGGTGAGCAGTACTTC	CASSPRAPGQGEQYF
-	-	TRBJ1-1	TRBV7-9	TGTGCCAGCAGCAGGGACGGGAATGAAGCTTTCTTT	CASSRDGNEAFF
once	TRBD2	TRBJ2-1	TRBV20-1	TGCAGTGCTAGTGACTCTAGCGGGTACAATGAGCAGTTCTTC	CSASDSSGYNEQFF
-	TRBD1	TRBJ2-6	TRBV12-5	TGTGCTAGTGGTTTGATAAGGCAGGGGGCGCCCGGGGCCAACGTCCTGACTTTC	CASGLIRQGAPGANVLTF
-	TRBD2	TRBJ2-7	TRBV19	TGTGCCAGTAGTCCGGGACTAGCGGGCTACGAGCAGTACTTC	CASSPGLAGYEQYF
once	TRBD2	TRBJ2-7	TRBV4-1	TGCGCCAGCAGCCAGGGGAAAGCGGGAGGATGGGAGCAGTACTTC	CASSQGKAGGWEQYF
-	-	TRBJ2-7	TRBV12-3/TRBV12-4	TGTGCCAGCAGTTTCGGGGGCTACGAGCAGTACTTC	CASSFGGYEQYF
-	-	TRBJ2-3	TRBV3-1/TRBV3-2	TGTGCCAGCAGCCTAAAGGGGGGTAGATCCATGTATACGCAGTATTTT	CASSLKGGRSMYTQYF
few	-	TRBJ1-2	TRBV14	TGTGCCAGCAGCCAAGGCGGGGTACTTTTGTATAGCTACACCTTC	CASSQGGVLLYSYTF
few	TRBD2	TRBJ2-3	TRBV3-1/TRBV3-2	TGTGCCAGCAGTCGACTAGCGGGGATATCGGATACGCAGTATTTT	CASSRLAGISDTQYF
-	TRBD2	TRBJ2-5	TRBV6-6	TGTGCCAGCAGTCACACCTCTGGACTAGCGGGGGGGCGAGAGACCCAGTACTTC	CASSHTSGLAGGRETQYF
once	-	TRBJ1-1	TRBV19	TGTGCCAGTATCCCTACCCGCAGGCTGAACACTGAAGCTTTCTTT	CASIPTRRLNTEAFF
-	-	TRBJ1-1	TRBV28	TGTGCCAGCAGTTTAGGGATTCAGGGGTTGAACACTGAAGCTTTCTTT	CASSLGIQGLNTEAFF
-	-	TRBJ2-7	TRBV13	TGTGCCAGCAGTTCCCGGTCAGTTGATATGGAGCAGTACTTC	CASSSRSVDMEQYF
-	-	TRBJ1-4	TRBV30	TGTGCCTGGGGAAGGACAGTCGTAGCTGAAAAACTGTTTTTT	CAWGRTVVAEKLFF
-	TRBD1	TRBJ1-2	TRBV19	TGTGCCAGTAGTATAGCCAGGACAGGGATTTCCCATGGCTACACCTTC	CASSIARTGISHGYTF
-	-	TRBJ2-2	TRBV15	TGTGCCACCAGCAGTCGTTCGTTTCAGGGTACCTATCCCGGGGAGCTGTTTTTT	CATSSRSFQGTYPGELFF
-	-	TRBJ1-2	TRBV7-8	TGTGCCAGCAGCTTTGCTGGGAGAGGTTATGGCTACACCTTC	CASSFAGRGYGYTF
-	-	TRBJ2-7	TRBV21-1	TGTGCCAGAGGCGGGATACCCCGCTACGAGCAGTACTTC	CARGGIPRYEQYF
once	TRBD1	TRBJ1-2	TRBV7-8	TGTGCCAGCAGCCCAGGACAGGGAGGCCCATCTAACTATGGCTACACCTTC	CASSPGQGGPSNYGYTF
-	-	TRBJ2-3	TRBV7-2	TGTGCCAGCAGCACCCGTGTAGATACGCAGTATTTT	CASSTRVDTQYF
-	TRBD1	TRBJ1-2	TRBV18	TGTGCCAGCTCACCTATAATGGGACAGGGGTCGATAAACTATGGCTACACCTTC	CASSPIMGQGSINYGYTF
-	TRBD2	TRBJ2-1	TRBV7-9	TGTGCCAGCAGCTTGGCTAGCGGGAGTGTAAATGAGCAGTTCTTC	CASSLASGSVNEQFF